These 2 T cell receptor beta chains share one sample of origin, sequenced in a study of blood T cells in healthy people across ages. A sample-barcoded 5' primer and a J-beta primer mix were used in a second PCR of roughly 6 to 11 cycles. MiXCR, applied by TCRdb to the 5' RACE reads, yields one record per CDR3 protein. The sample carries about 1.4 million distinct CDR3 sequences, roughly 60% recorded once. Sequencing was performed on blood. All receptors come from a man younger than 35 in good health.

In the case of this clonotype: At one end the junction does not follow the germline gene, possibly because of a read error. The chain has TRBV2 and TRBJ2-3; D unclear. This CDR3 spans 13 amino acids. CDR1 is SNHLY, CDR2 FYNNEI, per germline. The CDR3, as DNA: TGTGCCAGCATTGAAGAGTTGGCAGATACGCAGTATTTT. Its translation is CASIEELADTQYF.

This clonotype was seen a handful of times. The junction departs from germline at one end; a sequencing error may be responsible. The chain recombines TRBV7-9 with TRBJ2-2; 9 nucleotides line up with TRBD2. This CDR3 has 16 residues. From germline, CDR1 is SEHNR and CDR2 FQNEAQ (reference sequence). The CDR3 reads CASSFPSGINTGELFF. The CDR3 DNA reads TGTGCCAGTAGCTTTCCTAGCGGGATTAACACCGGGGAGCTGTTTTTT.